This entry concerns a single TCR beta chain. This entry comes from a study of blood T cell repertoires in COVID-19. Overall study context: COVID-19 samples, acute and convalescent, were from the United States, Italy and Spain. T cells, B-cell-depleted T cells, or PBMCs supplied cDNA or gDNA.

The germline V gene has CDR1 SGHRS and CDR2 YFSETQ. The ends were cut back, 7 bases at V and 1 base at J, with 15 bases in the middle. CDR3 length: 14 residues. Per the authors' pipeline: Nucleated cell counts were estimated from reference gene primer amplification. Clones were sequenced by immunoSEQ multiplex PCR, and TCRdb holds only the in-frame ones, with some missing. The V and J calls and clone size come from that table; D and trimming were worked out from the DNA. The sample lists some 150,000 clones, about 77% seen once, with about 15% in the top ten. The receptor was derived from a woman older than 75 with acute or convalescent COVID-19. Sequenced input: peripheral blood. The chain recombines TRBV5-1 with TRBJ2-7; D perhaps matches TRBD2 (5 bases). The CDR3 DNA is TGCGCCAGCGGGCGGGCCAGCCCATCCTACGAGCAGTACTTC. The encoded protein is CASGRASPSYEQYF.